This TCR beta chain appears in the sequencing data of a study of long-term antiretroviral therapy in people with HIV. The assay, immunoSEQ v3.0, was run at survey level. This table comes from immunoSEQ multiplex PCR, and its TCRdb copy is limited to in-frame clones, with some not included. The sample consists of tens of thousands of clones, 76% of them appearing once. The trim removed 2 bases at V and 2 bases at J, leaving 2 bases unmatched. Germline V gives CDR1 SGHRS, CDR2 YFSETQ. The CDR3 length is 15 residues. Sequencing used unsorted PBMCs, obtained 1.1 years before starting antiretroviral therapy. The receptor's source is a woman between 40 and 55 years old with HIV. The chain recombines TRBV5-1 with TRBJ2-3; 10 bases align to TRBD2. The CDR3 is CASSFSGGATDTQYF. The DNA for the CDR3 is TGCGCCAGCAGCTTCAGCGGGGGGGCCACAGATACGCAGTATTTT.